Each of the 10 T cell receptor beta chains below was sequenced from the same sample in a study of blood T cell repertoires in COVID-19. This table comes from immunoSEQ multiplex PCR, and its TCRdb copy is limited to in-frame clones, with some not included. The sample includes fewer than 130,000 clones, 76% of them seen just once. The sequenced sample consisted of peripheral blood. These receptors were obtained from an elderly woman with acute or convalescent COVID-19.

This clone appeared a single time. The chain uses TRBV5-1 and TRBJ2-5, with 8 bases lining up with TRBD1. Germline values: CDR1 SGHRS, CDR2 YFSETQ. The length of the CDR3 is 13 residues. The V gene end was trimmed by 4 bases and the J gene end by 5 bases; junction bases not matched to a gene: 4. The CDR3 DNA sequence: TGCGCCAGCAGCCGTACAGGGGGGGAGACCCAGTACTTC. Translating it yields CASSRTGGETQYF.

The chain employs TRBV7-3 and TRBJ1-1; 7 positions agree with TRBD1. Germline-derived CDR1 and CDR2 are SGHTA and FQGTGA. V lost 2 bases, J lost 3 bases, and 0 bases stayed unmatched. The CDR3 sequence is 13 residues long. CDR3 amino acids: CASSLQGDTEAFF. CDR3 in DNA: TGTGCCAGCAGCTTACAGGGGGACACTGAAGCTTTCTTT.

The chain couples TRBV6-5 to TRBJ2-5; 9 nucleotides line up with TRBD1. The V gene end was trimmed by 6 bases and the J gene end by 5 bases; junction bases not matched to a gene: 4. CDR1 and CDR2 (germline): MNHEY, SVGAGI. The CDR3 extends over 13 amino acids. The DNA for the CDR3 is TGTGCCAGCAGACCACAGGGGGCGGAGACCCAGTACTTC. The encoded protein is CASRPQGAETQYF.

The chain recombines TRBV12-3 or TRBV12-4 with TRBJ2-7, with D unclear. The V end lost 6 bases, the J end lost 3 bases, and 6 bases lay between the germline ends. This CDR3 is built from 11 residues. The chain's CDR3 is CASSSFYEQYF. DNA of the CDR3: TGTGCCAGCAGCTCCTTCTACGAGCAGTACTTC.

The chain carries TRBV6-6 and TRBJ1-3; 12 bases fit TRBD1. Germline values: CDR1 MNHNY, CDR2 SVGAGI (reference sequence). V was clipped by 5 bases and J by 0 bases; unmatched bases: 5. The CDR3 covers 17 residues. The CDR3 region is CASSRGTGGPSGNTIYF. CDR3 in DNA: TGTGCCAGCAGTCGAGGGACAGGGGGCCCCTCTGGAAACACCATATATTTT.

This sequence joins TRBV7-8 and TRBJ1-1; D is perhaps TRBD1 (6 bases). Trimming removed 3 bases at V and 1 base at J, with 9 bases between. CDR1 is SGHVS and CDR2 is FQNEAQ in the germline V gene. The CDR3 spans 14 residues. The CDR3 nucleotides are TGTGCCAGCAGCTTTTGGACAGAGAACACTGAAGCTTTCTTT. Translation: CASSFWTENTEAFF. The whole variable domain, filled in from reference TRBV7-8 and TRBJ1-1, reads GAGVSQSPRYKVAKRGQDVALRCDPISGHVSLFWYQQALGQGPEFLTYFQNEAQLDKSGLPSDRFFAERPEGSVSTLKIQRTQQEDSAVYLCASSFWTENTEAFFGQGTRLTVV.

This clone has a single count. The chain joins TRBV5-1 to TRBJ2-7; 10 nucleotides agree with TRBD2. V was clipped by 4 bases and J by 7 bases; unmatched bases: 11. The CDR3 covers 15 residues. Germline V gives CDR1 SGHRS, CDR2 YFSETQ. The CDR3 DNA follows: TGCGCCAGCAGCCCTACGACTAGCGGGCCTTCGGAGCAGTACTTC. As protein: CASSPTTSGPSEQYF.

This clone was seen only once. The rearrangement uses TRBV6-5 and TRBJ2-5; 8 bases are a match to TRBD1. The CDR3 has 14 amino acids. Trimming took 6 bases from V and 2 from J; bases not matched to a gene: 5. CDR1 is MNHEY, CDR2 SVGAGI, per germline. The CDR3 region is CASRIQGEQETQYF. CDR3 sequence (DNA): TGTGCCAGCAGGATACAGGGGGAGCAAGAGACCCAGTACTTC.

The genes are TRBV7-8 and TRBJ1-5, with a weak D call TRBD1 (5 bases). The germline V gene has CDR1 SGHVS and CDR2 FQNEAQ. Between the trimmed V and J ends, which lost 5 bases and 0 bases, there was a span of 11 bases. The CDR3 extends over 15 amino acids. The CDR3 reads CASSRGLRSNQPQHF. The DNA of the CDR3 is TGTGCCAGCAGCCGGGGCCTGCGTAGCAATCAGCCCCAGCATTTT.

CDR3 in amino acids: CASSPGLAGGDTQYF. As DNA, the CDR3 is TGTGCCAGCAGCCCGGGACTAGCGGGAGGAGATACGCAGTATTTT. The chain combines TRBV7-2 with TRBJ2-3, with TRBD2 matching over 15 bases. This CDR3 is 15 amino acids long. The V and J ends lost 5 bases and 5 bases, in that order; junction bases with no gene match: 2. Germline V gene sequence: CDR1 SGHTA, CDR2 FQGNSA.